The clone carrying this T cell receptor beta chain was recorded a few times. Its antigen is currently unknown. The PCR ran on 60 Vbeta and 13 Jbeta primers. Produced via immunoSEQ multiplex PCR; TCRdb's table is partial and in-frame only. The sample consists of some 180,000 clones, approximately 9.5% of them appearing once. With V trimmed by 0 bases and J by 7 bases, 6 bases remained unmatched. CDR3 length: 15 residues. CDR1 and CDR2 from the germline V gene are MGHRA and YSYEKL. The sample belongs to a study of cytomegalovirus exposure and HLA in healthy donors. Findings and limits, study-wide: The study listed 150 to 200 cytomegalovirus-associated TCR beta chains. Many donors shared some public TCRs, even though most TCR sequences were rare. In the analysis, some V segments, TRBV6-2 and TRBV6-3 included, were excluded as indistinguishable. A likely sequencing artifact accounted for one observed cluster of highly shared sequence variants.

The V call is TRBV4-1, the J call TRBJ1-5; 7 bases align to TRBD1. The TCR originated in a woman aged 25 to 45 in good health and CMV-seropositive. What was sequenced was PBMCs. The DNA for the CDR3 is TGCGCCAGCAGCCAAGATGTGACAGGGCAACAGCCCCAGCATTTT. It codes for CASSQDVTGQQPQHF.